This T cell receptor (beta chain) was observed in a study of cytomegalovirus exposure and HLA in healthy donors. Regarding the study as a whole: The study reported that TCR beta sequences accurately predicted HLA-A and HLA-B alleles in most subjects. Earlier analysis yielded a pattern in which most TCR beta V segments were productive about 90% or about 30% of the time. It was taken for granted in presence/absence analyses that sequencing depth across donors was roughly uniform.

The V gene's germline CDR1 is LNHDA and CDR2 SQIVND (reference sequence). The CDR3 totals 13 residues. Trimming shortened V by 1 base and J by 3 bases, and 6 bases separated the two germline ends. This clone was seen a few times. Its antigen is unknown. Primers: 60 Vbeta forward and 13 Jbeta reverse. Generated by immunoSEQ multiplex PCR, the TCRdb table keeps only in-frame clones and is missing some. The table lists approximately 290,000 clones, approximately 80% of them singletons, with about 0.3% in the top ten. This sequence joins TRBV19 and TRBJ2-5, with a tentative D call TRBD2 (5 bases). Sequencing was performed on PBMCs. The origin of this receptor is a girl aged 2 to 10 in good health and CMV-seronegative. CDR3 coding DNA: TGTGCCAGTAGTATAGGGGGAGAAGAGACCCAGTACTTC. It specifies CASSIGGEETQYF.